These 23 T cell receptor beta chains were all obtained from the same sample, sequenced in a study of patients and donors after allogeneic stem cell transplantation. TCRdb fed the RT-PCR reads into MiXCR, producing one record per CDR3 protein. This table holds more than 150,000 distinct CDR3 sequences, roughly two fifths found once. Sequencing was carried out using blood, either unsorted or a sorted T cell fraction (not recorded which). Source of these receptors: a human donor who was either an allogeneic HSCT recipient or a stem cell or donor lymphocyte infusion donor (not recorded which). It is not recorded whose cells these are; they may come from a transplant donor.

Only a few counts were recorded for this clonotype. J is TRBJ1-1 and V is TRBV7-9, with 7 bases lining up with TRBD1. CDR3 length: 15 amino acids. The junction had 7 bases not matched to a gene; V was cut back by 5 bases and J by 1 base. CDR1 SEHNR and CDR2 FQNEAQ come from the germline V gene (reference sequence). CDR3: CASSGGTAQNTEAFF. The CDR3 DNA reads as TGTGCCAGCAGCGGTGGGACAGCACAGAACACTGAAGCTTTCTTT. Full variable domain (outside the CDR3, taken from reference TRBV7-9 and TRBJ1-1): DTGVSQNPRHKITKRGQNVTFRCDPISEHNRLYWYRQTLGQGPEFLTYFQNEAQLEKSRLLSDRFSAERPKGSFSTLEIQRTEQGDSAMYLCASSGGTAQNTEAFFGQGTRLTVV.

Here the CDR3 reads CASSLPGLGYTF. CDR3 bases: TGCGCCAGCAGCTTACCCGGGCTTGGCTACACCTTC. This chain links TRBV5-1 with TRBJ1-2; unclear D gene. The CDR3 is 12 amino acids. V was cut by 2 bases and J by 7 bases, with 9 bases left in between. Germline CDR1 SGHRS, CDR2 YFSETQ. The whole variable domain, filled in from reference TRBV5-1 and TRBJ1-2, reads KAGVTQTPRYLIKTRGQQVTLSCSPISGHRSVSWYQQTPGQGLQFLFEYFSETQRNKGNFPGRFSGRQFSNSRSEMNVSTLELGDSALYLCASSLPGLGYTFGSGTRLTVV.

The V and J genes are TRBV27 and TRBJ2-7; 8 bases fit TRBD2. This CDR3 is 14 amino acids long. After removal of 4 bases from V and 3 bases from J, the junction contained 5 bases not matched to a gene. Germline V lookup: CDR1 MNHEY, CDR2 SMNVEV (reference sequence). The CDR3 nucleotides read TGTGCCAGCAGTTCTCTAGCGGGCGTCTACGAGCAGTACTTC. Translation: CASSSLAGVYEQYF.

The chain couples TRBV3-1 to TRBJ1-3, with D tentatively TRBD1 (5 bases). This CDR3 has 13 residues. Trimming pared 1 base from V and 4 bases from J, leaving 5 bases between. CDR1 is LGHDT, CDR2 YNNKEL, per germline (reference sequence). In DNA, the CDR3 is TGTGCCAGCAGCCAAGGGGGGGGAAACACCATATATTTT. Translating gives CASSQGGGNTIYF. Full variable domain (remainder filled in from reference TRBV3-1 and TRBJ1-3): DTAVSQTPKYLVTQMGNDKSIKCEQNLGHDTMYWYKQDSKKFLKIMFSYNNKELIINETVPNRFSPKSPDKAHLNLHINSLELGDSAVYFCASSQGGGNTIYFGEGSWLTVV.

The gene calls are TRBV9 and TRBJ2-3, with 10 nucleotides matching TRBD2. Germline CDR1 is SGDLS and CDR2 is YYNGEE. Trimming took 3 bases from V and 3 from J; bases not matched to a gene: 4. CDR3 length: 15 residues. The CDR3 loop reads CASSASGRRTDTQYF. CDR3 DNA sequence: TGTGCCAGCAGCGCTAGCGGGAGAAGAACAGATACGCAGTATTTT.

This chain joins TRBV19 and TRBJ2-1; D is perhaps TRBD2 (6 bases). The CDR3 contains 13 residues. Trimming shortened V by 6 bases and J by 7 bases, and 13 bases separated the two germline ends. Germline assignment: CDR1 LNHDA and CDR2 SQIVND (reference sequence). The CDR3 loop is CASSWDFLNEQFF. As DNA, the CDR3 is TGTGCCAGTAGCTGGGACTTCCTAAATGAGCAGTTCTTC.

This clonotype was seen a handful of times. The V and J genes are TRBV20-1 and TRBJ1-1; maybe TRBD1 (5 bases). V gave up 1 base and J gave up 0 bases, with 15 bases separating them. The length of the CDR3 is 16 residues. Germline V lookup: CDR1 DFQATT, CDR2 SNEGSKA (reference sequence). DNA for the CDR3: TGCAGTGCTAGAGGAGAGGGGCTCCACTTGAACACTGAAGCTTTCTTT. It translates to CSARGEGLHLNTEAFF.

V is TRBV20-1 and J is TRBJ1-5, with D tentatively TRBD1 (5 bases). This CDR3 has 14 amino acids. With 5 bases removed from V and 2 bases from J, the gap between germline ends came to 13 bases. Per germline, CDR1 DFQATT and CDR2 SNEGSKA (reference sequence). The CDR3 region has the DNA TGCAGTGCTTTATCCGGGACGGGCAATCAGCCCCAGCATTTT. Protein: CSALSGTGNQPQHF.

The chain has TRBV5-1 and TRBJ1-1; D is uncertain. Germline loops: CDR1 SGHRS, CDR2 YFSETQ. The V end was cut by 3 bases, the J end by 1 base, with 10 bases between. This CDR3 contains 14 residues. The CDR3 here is CASSSYATNTEAFF. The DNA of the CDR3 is TGCGCCAGCAGCTCCTACGCTACGAACACTGAAGCTTTCTTT.

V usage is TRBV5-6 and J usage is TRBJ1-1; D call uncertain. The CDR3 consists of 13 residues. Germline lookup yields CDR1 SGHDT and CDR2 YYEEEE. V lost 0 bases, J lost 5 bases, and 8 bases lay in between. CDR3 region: CASSLGLGTEAFF. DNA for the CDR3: TGTGCCAGCAGCTTGGGCCTGGGGACTGAAGCTTTCTTT.

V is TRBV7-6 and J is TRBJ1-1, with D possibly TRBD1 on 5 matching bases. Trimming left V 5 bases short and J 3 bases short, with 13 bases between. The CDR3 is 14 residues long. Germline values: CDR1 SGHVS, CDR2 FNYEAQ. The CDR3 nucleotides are TGTGCCAGCAGCCCTCGGGGGGAGTACACTGAAGCTTTCTTT. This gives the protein CASSPRGEYTEAFF.

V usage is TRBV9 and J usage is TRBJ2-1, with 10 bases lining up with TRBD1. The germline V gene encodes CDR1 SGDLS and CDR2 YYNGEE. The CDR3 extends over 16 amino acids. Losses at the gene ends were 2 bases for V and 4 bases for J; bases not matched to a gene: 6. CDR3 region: CASSVPGQGIYNEQFF. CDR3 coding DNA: TGTGCCAGCAGCGTCCCGGGACAGGGGATTTACAATGAGCAGTTCTTC.

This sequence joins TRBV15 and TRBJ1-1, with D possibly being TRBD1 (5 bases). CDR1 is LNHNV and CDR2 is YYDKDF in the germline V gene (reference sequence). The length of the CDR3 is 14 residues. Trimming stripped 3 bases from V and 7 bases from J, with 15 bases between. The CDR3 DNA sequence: TGTGCCACCAGCAGTATCAAGTTGGGGGGTGAAGCTTTCTTT. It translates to CATSSIKLGGEAFF.

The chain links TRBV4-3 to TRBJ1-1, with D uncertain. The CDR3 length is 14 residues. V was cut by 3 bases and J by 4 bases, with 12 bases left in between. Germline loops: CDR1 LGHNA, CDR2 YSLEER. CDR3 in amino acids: CASSQEKETTEAFF. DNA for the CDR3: TGCGCCAGCAGCCAGGAAAAGGAGACCACTGAAGCTTTCTTT.

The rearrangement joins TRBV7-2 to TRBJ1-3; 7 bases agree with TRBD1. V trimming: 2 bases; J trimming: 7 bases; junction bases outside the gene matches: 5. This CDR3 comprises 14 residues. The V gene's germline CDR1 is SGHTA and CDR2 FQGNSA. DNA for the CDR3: TGTGCCAGCAGCTTAAGGGGACAGTGGAACACCATATATTTT. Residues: CASSLRGQWNTIYF. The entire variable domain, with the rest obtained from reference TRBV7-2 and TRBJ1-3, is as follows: GAGVSQSPSNKVTEKGKDVELRCDPISGHTALYWYRQSLGQGLEFLIYFQGNSAPDKSGLPSDRFSAERTGGSVSTLTIQRTQQEDSAVYLCASSLRGQWNTIYFGEGSWLTVV.

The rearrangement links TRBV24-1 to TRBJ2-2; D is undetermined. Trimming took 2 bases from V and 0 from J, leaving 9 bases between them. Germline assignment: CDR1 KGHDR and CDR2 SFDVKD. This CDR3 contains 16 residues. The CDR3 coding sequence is TGTGCCACCAGTGATTCAGCGTTCCCGAACACCGGGGAGCTGTTTTTT. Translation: CATSDSAFPNTGELFF.

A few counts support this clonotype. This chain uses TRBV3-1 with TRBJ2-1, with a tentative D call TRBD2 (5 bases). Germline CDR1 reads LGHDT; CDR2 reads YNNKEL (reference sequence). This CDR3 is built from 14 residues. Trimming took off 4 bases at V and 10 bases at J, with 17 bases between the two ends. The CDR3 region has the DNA TGTGCCAGCAGCCTTCTACCTAGCTCACGGGAGCAGTTCTTC. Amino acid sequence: CASSLLPSSREQFF.

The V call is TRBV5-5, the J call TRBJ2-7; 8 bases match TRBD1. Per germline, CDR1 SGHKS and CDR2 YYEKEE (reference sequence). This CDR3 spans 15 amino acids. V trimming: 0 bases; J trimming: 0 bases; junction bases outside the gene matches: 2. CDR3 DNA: TGTGCCAGCAGCTTGGGAGGGACAGGCTCCTACGAGCAGTACTTC. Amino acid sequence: CASSLGGTGSYEQYF.

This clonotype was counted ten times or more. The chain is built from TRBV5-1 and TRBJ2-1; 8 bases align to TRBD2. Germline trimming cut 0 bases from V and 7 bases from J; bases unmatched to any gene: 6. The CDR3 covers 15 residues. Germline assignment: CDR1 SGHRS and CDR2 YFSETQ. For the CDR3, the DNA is TGCGCCAGCAGCTTGGTCGTGACTAGCGCAAATGAGCAGTTCTTC. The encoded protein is CASSLVVTSANEQFF.

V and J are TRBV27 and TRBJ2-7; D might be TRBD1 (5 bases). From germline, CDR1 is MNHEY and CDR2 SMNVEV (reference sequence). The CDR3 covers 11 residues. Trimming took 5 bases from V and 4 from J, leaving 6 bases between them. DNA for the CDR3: TGTGCCAGCAGTAGGGGATACGAGCAGTACTTC. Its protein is CASSRGYEQYF.

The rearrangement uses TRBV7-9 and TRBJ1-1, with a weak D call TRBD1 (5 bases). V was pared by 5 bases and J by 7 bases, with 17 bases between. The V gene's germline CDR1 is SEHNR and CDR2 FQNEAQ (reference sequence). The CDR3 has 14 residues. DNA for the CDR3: TGTGCCAGCAGCAGGGTAAAGGGGACGTTTGAAGCTTTCTTT. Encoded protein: CASSRVKGTFEAFF.

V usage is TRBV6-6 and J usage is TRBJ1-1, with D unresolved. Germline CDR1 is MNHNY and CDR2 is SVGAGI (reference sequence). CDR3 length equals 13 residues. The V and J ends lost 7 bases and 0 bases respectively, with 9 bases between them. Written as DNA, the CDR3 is TGTGCCAGCATTGGGATCATGAACACTGAAGCTTTCTTT. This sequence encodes CASIGIMNTEAFF.

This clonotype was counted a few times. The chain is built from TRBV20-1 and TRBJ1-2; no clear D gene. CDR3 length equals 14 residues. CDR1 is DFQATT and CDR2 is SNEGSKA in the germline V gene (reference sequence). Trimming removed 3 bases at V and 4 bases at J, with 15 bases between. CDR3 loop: CSASHDISGYGYTF. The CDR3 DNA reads TGCAGTGCTAGTCATGACATTTCAGGCTATGGCTACACCTTC.